The clone carrying this T cell receptor beta chain was seen repeatedly, ten times or more. Its specificity is not known. Using RNA transcripts as the source, TCR beta CDR3 regions were amplified. First-round RT-PCR of the TCR CDR3 relied on the HTBI primer set. Using its own MiXCR run on the multiplex PCR reads, TCRdb lists one record per CDR3 protein. Of hundreds of thousands of distinct CDR3 sequences listed, about a sixth were seen once; the top ten hold roughly 18%. V was pared by 2 bases and J by 5 bases, with 18 bases between. From germline, CDR1 is SGHAT and CDR2 FQNNGV. The CDR3 spans 16 residues. This sample was included in a study of T cells in Graves' hyperthyroidism and ophthalmopathy. Study observations and caveats: Ophthalmopathy could be told apart from stable hyperthyroidism with a 13 V-J model.

Each patient was aged 18 to 65 and had newly diagnosed hyperthyroidism of under 2 months' duration. Any patient presenting with uncontrolled infection, other autoimmune disease, pregnancy or lactation was left out. This sequence was found in a woman between 18 and 29 years old with Graves' hyperthyroidism. Sequenced sample: blood. The chain combines TRBV11-2 with TRBJ1-1, with D uncertain. CDR3 in DNA: TGTGCCAGCAGCTTAAGGGAATGGGGAATCTGGACTGAAGCTTTCTTT. Translated: CASSLREWGIWTEAFF.